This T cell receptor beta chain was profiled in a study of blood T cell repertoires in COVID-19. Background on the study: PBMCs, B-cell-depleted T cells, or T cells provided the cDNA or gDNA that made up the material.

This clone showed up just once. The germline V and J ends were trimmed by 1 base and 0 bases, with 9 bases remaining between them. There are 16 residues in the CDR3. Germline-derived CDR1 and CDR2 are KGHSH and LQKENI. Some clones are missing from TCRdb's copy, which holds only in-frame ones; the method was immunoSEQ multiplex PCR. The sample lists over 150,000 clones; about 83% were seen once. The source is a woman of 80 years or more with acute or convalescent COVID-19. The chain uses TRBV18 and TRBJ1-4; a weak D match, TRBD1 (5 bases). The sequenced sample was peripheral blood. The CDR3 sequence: CASSPQGPATNEKLFF. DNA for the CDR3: TGTGCCAGCTCACCACAGGGGCCTGCAACTAATGAAAAACTGTTTTTT.